One sample yielded the 17 T cell receptor beta chains listed below, sequenced in a study of regulatory T cells in long-lasting Graves disease. Sample time point: newly diagnosed GD, antithyroid drugs for less than 3 months. TCR sequences were obtained from RNA taken from PBMCs. Through Arm-PCR of CDR3 regions and iRepertoire HTBI primers, TCR beta libraries were built. Using its own MiXCR run on the multiplex PCR reads, TCRdb lists one record per CDR3 protein. The sample has about 470,000 distinct CDR3 sequences; roughly 16% are singletons. This sample also appeared in a second study, on T cells in Graves' hyperthyroidism and ophthalmopathy.

Sequences were derived from peripheral blood mononuclear cells (PBMCs), sampled at new diagnosis, from a patient treated with antithyroid drugs. These receptors originate from a man aged 35 to 55 with Graves disease.

This clonotype was seen at least ten times. The chain carries TRBV5-1 and TRBJ1-1; a possible D gene is TRBD1 (6 bases). Germline V lookup: CDR1 SGHRS, CDR2 YFSETQ. V was trimmed by 2 bases and J by 1 base, leaving 12 bases between them. The CDR3 is made up of 15 amino acids. The CDR3 DNA follows: TGCGCCAGCAGCTTTTCGGGACAAAGGAACACTGAAGCTTTCTTT. This encodes CASSFSGQRNTEAFF.

In its sample, this clonotype was seen a few times. CDR3 region: CASSSGRARGDKNIQYF. CDR3 DNA: TGTGCCAGCAGCTCAGGACGGGCCCGTGGGGACAAAAACATTCAGTACTTC. The chain links TRBV7-2 to TRBJ2-4; D ambiguous. The germline gives CDR1 SGHTA, CDR2 FQGNSA. V shed 4 bases and J shed 3 bases, with 19 bases lying between them. CDR3 length equals 17 residues.

The chain joins TRBV7-9 to TRBJ2-1; TRBD2 aligns across 8 bases. The length of the CDR3 is 16 residues. V shed 1 base and J 7 bases; nucleotides not matched to a gene: 9. Germline assignment: CDR1 SEHNR and CDR2 FQNEAQ (reference sequence). The chain's CDR3 is CASSLGSGTSGNEQFF. CDR3 in DNA: TGTGCCAGCAGCTTAGGCTCAGGGACTAGTGGGAATGAGCAGTTCTTC.

The chain is built from TRBV29-1 and TRBJ2-1, with TRBD2 matching 11 bases. CDR1 and CDR2 from the germline V gene are SQVTM and ANQGSEA. The ends lost 4 bases at V and 1 base at J; junction bases unmatched: 9. This CDR3 has 17 residues. The CDR3 spells CSVASSGRVWSYNEQFF. The CDR3 DNA is TGCAGCGTTGCTAGTAGCGGGAGGGTCTGGTCCTACAATGAGCAGTTCTTC.

This clonotype has a count of ten or more. The chain is built from TRBV7-9 and TRBJ2-5; TRBD2 aligns across 12 bases. Looked up from germline, CDR1 is SEHNR and CDR2 is FQNEAQ (reference sequence). Trimming removed 5 bases from V and 4 bases from J; junction bases left unmatched: 20. This CDR3 has 20 amino acids. The CDR3 DNA follows: TGTGCCAGCAGCCCCAGGACTAGCGGGGACTGGAGGTCGGTGACAGAGACCCAGTACTTC. Residues: CASSPRTSGDWRSVTETQYF.

This clonotype has ten or more counts. CDR3 DNA: TGTGCCAGCAGTGAAGGATCGAGCTCCTACGAGCAGTACTTC. Translated: CASSEGSSSYEQYF. The gene calls are TRBV6-1 and TRBJ2-7; D not certain. The V end lost 1 base, the J end lost 0 bases, and 7 bases lay between the germline ends. The germline gives CDR1 MNHNS, CDR2 SASEGT. This CDR3 comprises 14 residues.

This clonotype was seen a few times. The chain combines TRBV11-3 with TRBJ2-7; maybe TRBD2 (6 bases). The ends were cut back, 5 bases at V and 9 bases at J, with 8 bases in the middle. The CDR3 covers 10 residues. Germline loops: CDR1 SGHNT, CDR2 YENEEA. The CDR3 DNA is TGTGCCAGCAGCCCAGCGGGGCAGTACTTC. This gives the protein CASSPAGQYF.

Many counts were recorded for this clonotype. This rearrangement joins TRBV7-9 to TRBJ1-2; D is possibly TRBD1 (6 bases). The germline V and J ends were trimmed by 3 bases and 8 bases, with 16 bases remaining between them. CDR1 and CDR2 from the germline V gene are SEHNR and FQNEAQ (reference sequence). The CDR3 covers 14 residues. The CDR3 protein is CASSLGRARGGYTF. The DNA of the CDR3 is TGTGCCAGCAGCTTGGGACGAGCCAGGGGCGGCTACACCTTC.

Points on this clonotype: Being one base from a much bigger clone, this may be a read error. The V and J genes are TRBV29-1 and TRBJ2-1; D tentatively reads TRBD1 or TRBD2 (5 bases each). Germline CDR1 is SQVTM and CDR2 is ANQGSEA. Trimming pared 1 base from V and 13 bases from J, leaving 17 bases between. This CDR3 has 13 residues. CDR3 DNA sequence: TGCAGCGTTGAAGGGGGGTTTCAAGAGACCCAGTTCTTC. Protein product: CSVEGGFQETQFF.

This sequence joins TRBV5-1 and TRBJ2-7, with 7 bases that match TRBD1. The CDR3 has 14 amino acids. The J segment lost 3 bases and the V segment lost 4 bases, leaving 7 bases of the junction unmatched. Per the germline V gene, CDR1 is SGHRS and CDR2 is YFSETQ. This chain's CDR3 is CASSTTGSFYEQYF. CDR3 nucleotides: TGCGCCAGCAGCACGACAGGGTCGTTCTACGAGCAGTACTTC.

This clonotype was seen repeatedly, ten times or more. V gene TRBV20-1 combines with J gene TRBJ2-1; TRBD2 agrees at 11 bases. Trimming at V came to 6 bases and at J to 2 bases, leaving 6 bases not matched to a gene. Germline loops: CDR1 DFQATT, CDR2 SNEGSKA (reference sequence). The CDR3 totals 15 residues. The CDR3 DNA follows: TGCAGTGCCAAGACTAGCGGGGCGACCTACAATGAGCAGTTCTTC. Its translation is CSAKTSGATYNEQFF.

The chain employs TRBV6-1 and TRBJ2-1, with D possibly being TRBD2 (6 bases). The germline V and J ends were trimmed by 7 bases and 16 bases, with 29 bases remaining between them. The CDR3 spans 15 residues. Germline CDR1 is MNHNS and CDR2 is SASEGT. The CDR3 here is CASKIQRGTRGAFFF. The CDR3 DNA follows: TGTGCCAGCAAAATACAGAGAGGGACGCGGGGAGCATTCTTCTTC.

The table lists this clonotype with a few counts. The rearrangement joins TRBV7-9 to TRBJ2-2; 7 bases agree with TRBD1. This CDR3 spans 13 amino acids. Germline V lookup: CDR1 SEHNR, CDR2 FQNEAQ (reference sequence). Trimming removed 5 bases from V and 7 bases from J; junction bases left unmatched: 4. DNA of the CDR3: TGTGCCAGCAGCCAACAGGGGAACGGGGAGCTGTTTTTT. Amino acid sequence: CASSQQGNGELFF.

A note on this clonotype: One junction end disagrees with the germline gene, perhaps due to a read error. The chain recombines TRBV7-2 with TRBJ2-5, with 14 bases fitting TRBD2. The CDR3 loop spans 19 amino acids. From germline, CDR1 is SGHTA and CDR2 FQGNSA. The CDR3 here is CASSLAGTSGRRVGEAQYF. The CDR3, as DNA: TGTGCCAGCAGCTTAGCTGGGACTAGCGGGAGAAGGGTTGGAGAGGCCCAGTACTTC.

This clonotype turned up a few times. The chain links TRBV19 to TRBJ2-7; the match to TRBD2 covers 14 bases. Germline CDR1 is LNHDA and CDR2 is SQIVND (reference sequence). The CDR3 contains 15 residues. Trimming took 7 bases from V and 3 from J; bases not matched to a gene: 5. CDR3 loop: CASKWGTSGSYEQYF. The DNA for the CDR3 is TGTGCCAGTAAATGGGGGACTAGCGGGAGCTACGAGCAGTACTTC.

The rearrangement joins TRBV12-3 or TRBV12-4 to TRBJ1-5, with a weak D call TRBD1 (5 bases). V lost 5 bases, J lost 1 base, and 15 bases lay in between. The CDR3 consists of 16 residues. The CDR3 DNA sequence: TGTGCCAGCAGTCCCCCTGGGGGGGGAAGCAATCAGCCCCAGCATTTT. As protein: CASSPPGGGSNQPQHF.

This clonotype was seen a handful of times. The chain is built from TRBV4-1 and TRBJ2-3; the match to TRBD2 covers 8 bases. Germline CDR1 MGHRA, CDR2 YSYEKL. CDR3 size: 18 residues. With 1 base clipped from V and 4 bases from J, the junction kept 13 bases outside the gene matches. This chain's CDR3 is CASSQVDLQAGVSDTQYF. The CDR3 DNA sequence: TGCGCCAGCAGCCAAGTCGATTTACAAGCGGGAGTTTCAGATACGCAGTATTTT.